This TCR beta chain was captured in a study of T-cell reconstitution after alpha-beta-depleted transplantation in children. The study, taken as a whole, reports: Reportedly, roughly two months post-transplant, alpha-beta T cells arose from several hundred expanded graft clones.

With respect to this clonotype: Antigen: not known.

The V end lost 5 bases, the J end lost 0 bases, and 11 bases lay between the germline ends. Germline V gene sequence: CDR1 SGHTA, CDR2 FQGTGA. This CDR3 is built from 15 residues. A library of TCRbeta sequences, prepared with unique molecular identifiers, was generated. Via MiXCR, TCRdb re-called the PCR reads, giving one row per CDR3 protein. The sample lists 95,000 to 150,000 distinct CDR3 sequences, 20% to 25% occurring once. This TCR came from a male patient aged 2 to 9 who had a stem cell transplant for chronic granulomatous disease, so the T cells may come from the graft donor. The chain links TRBV7-3 to TRBJ2-1, with D tentatively TRBD2 (5 bases). The material was PBMCs, mostly from graft donor cells, obtained 180 days after TCRalphabeta/CD19-depleted stem cell transplant. The CDR3 bases are TGTGCCAGCAGCGCAGACGGGGTCTCCTACAATGAGCAGTTCTTC. It encodes CASSADGVSYNEQFF.